This passage covers 23 T cell receptor beta chains from one sample sequenced in a study of CD8+ T cells in alopecia areata. Treatment: oral pan-JAK inhibitor, 5-10 mg twice daily. Extraction and reverse transcription of RNA yielded cDNA as the sequencing template. Method: immunoSEQ multiplex PCR; TCRdb's copy keeps in-frame clones and lacks some. The profile covers some 200,000 clones, with about 60% appearing a single time and around an eighth taken by the ten largest. The sample was CD8+ T cells sorted from blood, taken at week 24, from a patient treated with tofacitinib. Every receptor here comes from a human donor with alopecia areata.

V usage is TRBV11-2 and J usage is TRBJ1-1; D gene uncertain. This CDR3 contains 16 residues. V lost 5 bases to trimming and J lost 6 bases, with 22 bases between them. Looked up from germline, CDR1 is SGHAT and CDR2 is FQNNGV. The CDR3 nucleotides read TGTGCCAGCAGCAAACACTCCCCCCCACCAAGGGCTGAAGCTTTCTTT. Amino acids: CASSKHSPPPRAEAFF.

V gene TRBV30 combines with J gene TRBJ1-6; tentative D call: TRBD1 (5 bases). Germline V lookup: CDR1 GTSNPN, CDR2 SVGIG (reference sequence). V lost 4 bases and J lost 8, with 15 bases in between. The CDR3 consists of 14 residues. The CDR3 DNA reads TGTGCCTGGACAACAGGAGGGAGGTATTCACCCCTCCACTTT. It translates to CAWTTGGRYSPLHF.

This chain connects TRBV29-1 to TRBJ2-7; TRBD2 matches at 7 bases. The trim removed 1 base at V and 4 bases at J, leaving 7 bases unmatched. This CDR3 spans 14 amino acids. Germline CDR1 and CDR2: SQVTM and ANQGSEA. This chain's CDR3 is CSVEAPSGPYEQYF. The CDR3 DNA reads TGCAGCGTTGAAGCGCCTAGCGGACCTTACGAGCAGTACTTC.

This clone was seen a few times. The chain joins TRBV2 to TRBJ1-5; D call uncertain. Trimming pared 5 bases from V and 3 bases from J, leaving 5 bases between. In germline, CDR1 is SNHLY, CDR2 FYNNEI. This CDR3 spans 12 amino acids. The CDR3 DNA reads as TGTGCCAGCAGTCGGATCAATCAGCCCCAGCATTTT. Translated: CASSRINQPQHF.

V gene TRBV4-2 combines with J gene TRBJ2-7; 11 nucleotides match TRBD2. The CDR3 sequence is 16 residues long. In germline, CDR1 is LGHNA, CDR2 YNFKEQ. V was clipped by 4 bases and J by 3 bases; unmatched bases: 8. DNA of the CDR3: TGTGCCAGCAGCCCGGTATCTCTAGCGGGGGGCTACGAGCAGTACTTC. Its translation is CASSPVSLAGGYEQYF.

This clone was seen once. This chain uses TRBV4-1 with TRBJ2-1, with D uncertain. The germline V gene has CDR1 MGHRA and CDR2 YSYEKL. The CDR3 is made up of 15 amino acids. The V and J ends lost 1 base and 1 base respectively, with 8 bases between them. CDR3 DNA sequence: TGCGCCAGCAGCCAAGGGACCACATCCTACAATGAGCAGTTCTTC. This encodes CASSQGTTSYNEQFF.

The gene calls are TRBV29-1 and TRBJ2-2; 8 bases match TRBD2. CDR1 is SQVTM, CDR2 ANQGSEA, per germline. After removal of 7 bases from V and 4 bases from J, the junction contained 5 bases not matched to a gene. The CDR3 is made up of 13 amino acids. The CDR3 DNA reads as TGCAGCGCCGGGGGGGCGGGCACCGGGGAGCTGTTTTTT. Protein product: CSAGGAGTGELFF.

The rearrangement links TRBV13 to TRBJ2-1; 7 bases agree with TRBD1. There are 19 residues in the CDR3. The germline V gene encodes CDR1 PRHDT and CDR2 FYEKMQ (reference sequence). V shed 3 bases, J shed 3 bases, and the junction held 17 bases outside the gene matches. The CDR3 spells CASSFWGQQASFVYNEQFF. Written as DNA, the CDR3 is TGTGCCAGCAGCTTTTGGGGACAGCAGGCATCTTTCGTCTACAATGAGCAGTTCTTC.

The rearrangement uses TRBV6-6 and TRBJ2-5; D is unresolved. CDR3 length: 11 amino acids. From germline, CDR1 is MNHNY and CDR2 SVGAGI (reference sequence). The germline V and J ends were trimmed by 2 bases and 5 bases, with 3 bases remaining between them. The DNA of the CDR3 is TGTGCCAGCAGTTACACGGAGACCCAGTACTTC. Its translation is CASSYTETQYF.

This clone was recorded a few times. V is TRBV10-3 and J is TRBJ1-3, with D unclear. CDR3 length: 10 amino acids. Trimming removed 10 bases at V and 0 bases at J, with 1 base between. CDR1 ENHRY and CDR2 SYGVKD come from the germline V gene. DNA for the CDR3: TGTGCCACCTCTGGAAACACCATATATTTT. This sequence encodes CATSGNTIYF.

The J gene is TRBJ1-4, the V gene TRBV7-6; D call uncertain. The CDR3 has 15 amino acids. V was pared by 1 base and J by 7 bases, with 13 bases between. CDR1 is SGHVS and CDR2 is FNYEAQ in the germline V gene. CDR3 sequence reads: CASSLGWGGGEKLFF. The DNA of the CDR3 is TGTGCCAGCAGCTTAGGGTGGGGAGGAGGTGAAAAACTGTTTTTT.

The chain is built from TRBV12-5 and TRBJ1-5, with 8 bases aligning to TRBD1. Per the germline V gene, CDR1 is LGHNT and CDR2 is FRNRAP. The CDR3 contains 15 residues. After removal of 7 bases from V and 4 bases from J, the junction contained 9 bases not matched to a gene. For the CDR3, the DNA is TGTGCTAGTGCCCCCCAGGGGGCTGGAAATCAGCCCCAGCATTTT. It is translated as CASAPQGAGNQPQHF.

This clone appeared a few times. This chain uses TRBV19 with TRBJ2-6; D is undetermined. The V gene's germline CDR1 is LNHDA and CDR2 SQIVND (reference sequence). Trimming removed 9 bases at V and 4 bases at J, with 7 bases between. The CDR3 consists of 12 residues. The CDR3 sequence is CASGFGANVLTF. The DNA of the CDR3 is TGTGCCAGCGGGTTCGGGGCCAACGTCCTGACTTTC.

The chain recombines TRBV7-8 with TRBJ1-2; weak D call: TRBD1 (6 bases). The CDR3 totals 17 residues. The germline V gene has CDR1 SGHVS and CDR2 FQNEAQ. The V end lost 1 base, the J end lost 1 base, and 16 bases lay between the germline ends. The CDR3 reads CASSLEVARTDNYGYTF. CDR3 nucleotide sequence: TGTGCCAGCAGCTTAGAAGTAGCAAGGACAGATAACTATGGCTACACCTTC.

V gene TRBV4-1 combines with J gene TRBJ1-1; no firm D call. Trimming pared 3 bases from V and 1 base from J, leaving 12 bases between. Germline loops: CDR1 MGHRA, CDR2 YSYEKL. CDR3 length equals 15 residues. CDR3 sequence reads: CASSQQANGNTEAFF. The CDR3, as DNA: TGCGCCAGCAGCCAGCAGGCCAACGGGAACACTGAAGCTTTCTTT.

This clone showed up just once. This rearrangement joins TRBV6-5 to TRBJ2-5, with no clear D. V was cut by 4 bases and J by 0 bases, with 9 bases left in between. There are 14 residues in the CDR3. CDR1 and CDR2 from the germline V gene are MNHEY and SVGAGI. CDR3 sequence: CASSSYKYQETQYF. CDR3 coding DNA: TGTGCCAGCAGTTCCTATAAGTACCAAGAGACCCAGTACTTC.

The rearrangement joins TRBV18 to TRBJ1-5; D might be TRBD1 (5 bases). The CDR3 is 15 amino acids. The germline V and J ends were trimmed by 6 bases and 0 bases, with 12 bases remaining between them. The germline V gene encodes CDR1 KGHSH and CDR2 LQKENI. CDR3 protein: CASSPTGTSNQPQHF. DNA of the CDR3: TGTGCCAGCTCGCCTACAGGTACTAGCAATCAGCCCCAGCATTTT.

The chain has TRBV7-2 and TRBJ2-3; TRBD1 aligns across 8 bases. From germline, CDR1 is SGHTA and CDR2 FQGNSA. Germline trimming cut 4 bases from V and 2 bases from J; bases unmatched to any gene: 8. This CDR3 region has 16 residues. The CDR3: CASSSWTGSNTDTQYF. In DNA, the CDR3 is TGTGCCAGCAGCTCGTGGACAGGGTCCAACACAGATACGCAGTATTTT.

This rearrangement joins TRBV11-2 to TRBJ2-5; either TRBD1 or TRBD2 may fit D (5 bases each). Trimming cost V 3 bases and J 4 bases, with 15 bases left between them. Looked up from germline, CDR1 is SGHAT and CDR2 is FQNNGV. The CDR3 runs to 15 residues. In DNA, the CDR3 is TGTGCCAGCAGCTTTACGGTAGCAGGGAGAGAGACCCAGTACTTC. Its protein product is CASSFTVAGRETQYF.

The CDR3 nucleotides read TGTGCTAGTGGTGCGATGGACAGTCACCAAGAGACCCAGTACTTC. Translation gives CASGAMDSHQETQYF. V gene TRBV12-5 combines with J gene TRBJ2-5, with D possibly TRBD1 on 6 matching bases. Trimming pared 5 bases from V and 0 bases from J, leaving 13 bases between. Germline CDR1 reads LGHNT; CDR2 reads FRNRAP. The CDR3 is made up of 15 amino acids.

This clone turned up a few times. This CDR3 is CASSVTGGNTDTQYF. In DNA form, the CDR3 reads TGTGCCAGCAGCGTGACAGGGGGGAACACAGATACGCAGTATTTT. This chain uses TRBV7-9 with TRBJ2-3; 9 positions agree with TRBD1. The germline CDR1 and CDR2 sequences are SEHNR and FQNEAQ (reference sequence). Trimming at V came to 5 bases and at J to 2 bases, leaving 5 bases not matched to a gene. The CDR3 extends over 15 amino acids.

This clone occurred once. The chain employs TRBV27 and TRBJ2-5; D may be TRBD2 (5 bases). CDR1 is MNHEY, CDR2 SMNVEV, per germline (reference sequence). The CDR3 totals 14 residues. V lost 1 base to trimming and J lost 5 bases, with 11 bases between them. CDR3 bases: TGTGCCAGCAGTTTATTAGACCGGGGTGAGACCCAGTACTTC. It translates to CASSLLDRGETQYF.

This clone was seen more than once but under ten times. V and J are TRBV29-1 and TRBJ1-2, with D perhaps TRBD1 (6 bases). The V gene's germline CDR1 is SQVTM and CDR2 ANQGSEA. There are 13 residues in the CDR3. Trimming pared 6 bases from V and 8 bases from J, leaving 19 bases between. The CDR3 sequence: CSVKETGLEGYTF. In DNA form, the CDR3 reads TGCAGCGTGAAAGAGACAGGCCTGGAGGGCTACACCTTC.